Below, one TCR beta chain is given with its context. The source of the sample is a study of cytomegalovirus exposure and HLA in healthy donors. About the research overall: From 150 million to 200 million T cells, an earlier analysis saw approximately 110 million unique TCR beta sequences.

Primers: 60 Vbeta forward and 13 Jbeta reverse. Generated by immunoSEQ multiplex PCR, the TCRdb table keeps only in-frame clones and is missing some. The sample has 200,000 to 300,000 clones; 80% to 90% are singletons. V lost 3 bases and J 5 bases, leaving 14 bases between the germline ends. There are 15 residues in the CDR3. Per germline, CDR1 SGHDT and CDR2 YYEEEE. The sample taken for sequencing was PBMCs. The chain uses TRBV5-6 and TRBJ1-4; the D gene is possibly TRBD1 (6 bases). This clonotype originated in a woman in her thirties or forties in good health and CMV-seropositive. CDR3 DNA sequence: TGTGCCAGCAGCTGGCGACAGGTCTCAAATGAAAAACTGTTTTTT. Translated, it gives CASSWRQVSNEKLFF.